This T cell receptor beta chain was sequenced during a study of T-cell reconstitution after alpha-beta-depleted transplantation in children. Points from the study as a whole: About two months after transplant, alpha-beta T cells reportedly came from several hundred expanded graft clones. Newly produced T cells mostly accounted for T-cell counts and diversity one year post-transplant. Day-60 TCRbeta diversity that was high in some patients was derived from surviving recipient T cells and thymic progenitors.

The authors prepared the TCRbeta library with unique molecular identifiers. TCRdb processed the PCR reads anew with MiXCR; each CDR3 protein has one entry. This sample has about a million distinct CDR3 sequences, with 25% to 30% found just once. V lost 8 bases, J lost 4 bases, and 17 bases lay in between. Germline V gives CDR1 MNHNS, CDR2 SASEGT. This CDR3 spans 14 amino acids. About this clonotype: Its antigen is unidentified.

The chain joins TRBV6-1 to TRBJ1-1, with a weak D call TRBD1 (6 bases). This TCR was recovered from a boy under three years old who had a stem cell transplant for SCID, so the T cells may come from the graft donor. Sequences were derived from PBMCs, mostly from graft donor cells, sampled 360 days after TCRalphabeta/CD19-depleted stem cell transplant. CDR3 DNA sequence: TGTGCCAGCCTTCTGGGGGGCCAGGGCACTGAAGCTTTCTTT. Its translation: CASLLGGQGTEAFF.